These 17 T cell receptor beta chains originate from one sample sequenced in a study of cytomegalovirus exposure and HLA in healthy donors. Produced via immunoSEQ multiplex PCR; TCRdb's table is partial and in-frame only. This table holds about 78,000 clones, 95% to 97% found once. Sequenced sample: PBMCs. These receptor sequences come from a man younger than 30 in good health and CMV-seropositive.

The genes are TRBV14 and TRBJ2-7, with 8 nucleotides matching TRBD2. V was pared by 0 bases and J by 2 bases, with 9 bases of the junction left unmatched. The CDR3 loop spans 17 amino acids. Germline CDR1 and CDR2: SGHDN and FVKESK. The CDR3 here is CASSQDVAGTYAYEQYF. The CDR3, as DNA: TGTGCCAGCAGCCAAGATGTAGCGGGAACGTATGCCTACGAGCAGTACTTC.

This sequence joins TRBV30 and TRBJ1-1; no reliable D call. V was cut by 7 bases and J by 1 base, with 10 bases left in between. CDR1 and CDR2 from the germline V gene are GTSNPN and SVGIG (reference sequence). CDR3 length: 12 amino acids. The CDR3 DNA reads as TGTGCCTTTGACCCGGGGAACACTGAAGCTTTCTTT. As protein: CAFDPGNTEAFF.

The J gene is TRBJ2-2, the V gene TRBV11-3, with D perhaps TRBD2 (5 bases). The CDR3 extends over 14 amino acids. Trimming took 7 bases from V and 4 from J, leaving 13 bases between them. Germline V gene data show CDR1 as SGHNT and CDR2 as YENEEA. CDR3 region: CASKVVASTGELFF. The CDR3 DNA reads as TGTGCCAGCAAAGTGGTAGCGAGCACCGGGGAGCTGTTTTTT.

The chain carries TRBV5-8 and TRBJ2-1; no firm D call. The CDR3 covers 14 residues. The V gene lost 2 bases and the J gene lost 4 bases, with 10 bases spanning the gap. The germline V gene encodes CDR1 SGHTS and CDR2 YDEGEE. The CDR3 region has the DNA TGTGCCAGCAGCTTCCCGATAGCTTACAATGAGCAGTTCTTC. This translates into CASSFPIAYNEQFF.

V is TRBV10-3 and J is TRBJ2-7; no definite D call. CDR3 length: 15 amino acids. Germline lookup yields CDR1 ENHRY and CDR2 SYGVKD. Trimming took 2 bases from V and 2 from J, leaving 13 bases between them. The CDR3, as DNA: TGTGCCATCAGTGAGGCCCTCAGAGGCACCTACGAGCAGTACTTC. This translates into CAISEALRGTYEQYF.

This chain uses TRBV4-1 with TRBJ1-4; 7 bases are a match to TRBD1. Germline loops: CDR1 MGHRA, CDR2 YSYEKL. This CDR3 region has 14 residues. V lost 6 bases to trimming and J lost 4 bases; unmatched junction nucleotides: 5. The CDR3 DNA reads TGCGCCAGCAGAATGAGGACAGGTAATGAAAAACTGTTTTTT. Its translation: CASRMRTGNEKLFF.

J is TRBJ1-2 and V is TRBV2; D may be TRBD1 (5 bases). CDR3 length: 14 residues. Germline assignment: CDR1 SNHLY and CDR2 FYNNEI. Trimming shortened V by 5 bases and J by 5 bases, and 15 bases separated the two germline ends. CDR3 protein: CASSQPSGGYGYTF. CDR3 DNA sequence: TGTGCCAGCAGTCAACCGAGCGGGGGGTATGGCTACACCTTC. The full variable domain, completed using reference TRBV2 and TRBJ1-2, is EPEVTQTPSHQVTQMGQEVILRCVPISNHLYFYWYRQILGQKVEFLVSFYNNEISEKSEIFDDQFSVERPDGSNFTLKIRSTKLEDSAMYFCASSQPSGGYGYTFGSGTRLTVV.

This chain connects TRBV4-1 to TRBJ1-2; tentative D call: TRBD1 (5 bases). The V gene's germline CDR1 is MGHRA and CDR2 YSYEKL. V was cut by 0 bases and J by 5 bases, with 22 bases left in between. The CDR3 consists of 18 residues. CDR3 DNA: TGCGCCAGCAGCCAAGAACGGGGGTGGGACCTACGGCGGTATGGCTACACCTTC. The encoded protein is CASSQERGWDLRRYGYTF.

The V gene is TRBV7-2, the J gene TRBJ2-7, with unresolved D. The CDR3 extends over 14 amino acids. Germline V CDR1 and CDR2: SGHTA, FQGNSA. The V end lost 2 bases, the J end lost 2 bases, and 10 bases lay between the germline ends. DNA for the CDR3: TGTGCCAGCAGCTTATCTCAGGCCGCCTACGAGCAGTACTTC. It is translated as CASSLSQAAYEQYF. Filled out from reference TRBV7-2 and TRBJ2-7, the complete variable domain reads GAGVSQSPSNKVTEKGKDVELRCDPISGHTALYWYRQSLGQGLEFLIYFQGNSAPDKSGLPSDRFSAERTGGSVSTLTIQRTQQEDSAVYLCASSLSQAAYEQYFGPGTRLTVT.

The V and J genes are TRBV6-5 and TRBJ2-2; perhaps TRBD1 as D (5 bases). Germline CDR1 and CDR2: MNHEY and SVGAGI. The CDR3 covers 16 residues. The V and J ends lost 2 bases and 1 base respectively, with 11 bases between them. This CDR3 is CASSYQTGWNTGELFF. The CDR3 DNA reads TGTGCCAGCAGTTACCAAACAGGTTGGAACACCGGGGAGCTGTTTTTT.

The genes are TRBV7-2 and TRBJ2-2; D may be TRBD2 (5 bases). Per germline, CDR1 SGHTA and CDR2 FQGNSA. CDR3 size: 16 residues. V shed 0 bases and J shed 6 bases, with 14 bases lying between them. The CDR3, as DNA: TGTGCCAGCAGCTTAGCGTGGCTAGCTTCCCCCGGGGAGCTGTTTTTT. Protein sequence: CASSLAWLASPGELFF.

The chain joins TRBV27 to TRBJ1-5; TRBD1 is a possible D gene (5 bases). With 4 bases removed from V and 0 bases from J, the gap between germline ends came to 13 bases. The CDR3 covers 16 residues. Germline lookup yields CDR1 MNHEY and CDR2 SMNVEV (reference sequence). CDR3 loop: CASSSGEGYSNQPQHF. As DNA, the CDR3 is TGTGCCAGCAGTTCCGGGGAGGGGTATAGCAATCAGCCCCAGCATTTT.

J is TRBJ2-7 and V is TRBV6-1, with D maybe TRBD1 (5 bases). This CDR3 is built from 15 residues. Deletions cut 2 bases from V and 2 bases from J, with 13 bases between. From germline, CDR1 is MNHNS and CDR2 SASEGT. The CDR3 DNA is TGTGCCAGCAGTGAACTTGTGGACACCGCCTACGAGCAGTACTTC. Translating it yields CASSELVDTAYEQYF.

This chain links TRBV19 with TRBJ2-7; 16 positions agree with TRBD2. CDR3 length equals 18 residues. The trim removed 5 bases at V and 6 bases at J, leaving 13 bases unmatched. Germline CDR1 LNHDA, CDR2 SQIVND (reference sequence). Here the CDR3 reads CASSFRYGTSGREGEQYF. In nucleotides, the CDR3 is TGTGCCAGTAGTTTTCGTTACGGGACTAGCGGGAGGGAAGGCGAGCAGTACTTC.

In nucleotides, the CDR3 is TGTGCCAGCTCAGCGGGTTGGAGTCAGCCCCAGCATTTT. Translating gives CASSAGWSQPQHF. The gene calls are TRBV27 and TRBJ1-5; no clear D. CDR1 and CDR2 from the germline V gene are MNHEY and SMNVEV (reference sequence). V was clipped by 8 bases and J by 6 bases, with 14 bases between them. The CDR3 has 13 residues.

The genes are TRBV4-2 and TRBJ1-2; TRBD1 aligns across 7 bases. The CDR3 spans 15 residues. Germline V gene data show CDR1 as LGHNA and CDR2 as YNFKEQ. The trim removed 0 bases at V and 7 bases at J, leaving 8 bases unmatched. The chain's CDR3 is CASSQDRGQRTGYTF. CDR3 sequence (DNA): TGTGCCAGCAGCCAAGATAGGGGACAGAGGACTGGCTACACCTTC.

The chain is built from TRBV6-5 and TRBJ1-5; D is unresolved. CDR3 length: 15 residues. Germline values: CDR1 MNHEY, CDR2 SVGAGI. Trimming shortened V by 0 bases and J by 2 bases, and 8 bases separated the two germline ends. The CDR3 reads CASSYSSQGNQPQHF. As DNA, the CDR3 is TGTGCCAGCAGTTACTCCAGTCAGGGCAATCAGCCCCAGCATTTT.